The next 20 T cell receptor beta chains were all read from a single sample in a study of T-cell reconstitution after alpha-beta-depleted transplantation in children. For TCRbeta, the library was prepared with unique molecular identifiers. TCRdb itself ran the PCR reads through MiXCR, one entry per CDR3 protein. The sample has about 600,000 distinct CDR3 sequences, about 10% seen once. The specimen was PBMCs from the stem cell graft donor, collected from the stem cell graft. These receptors originate from a human donor who donated a stem cell graft to a child with acute myeloid leukemia.

The sample holds many counts of this clonotype. V is TRBV3-1 and J is TRBJ1-3; D is uncertain. Trimming removed 5 bases from V and 2 bases from J, with 7 bases in between. Germline assignment: CDR1 LGHDT and CDR2 YNNKEL (reference sequence). The CDR3 contains 13 residues. CDR3 amino acids: CASSAKAGNTIYF. The CDR3 region has the DNA TGTGCCAGCAGCGCGAAGGCTGGAAACACCATATATTTT.

This clonotype was seen a handful of times. V is TRBV12-3 or TRBV12-4 and J is TRBJ2-5, with D perhaps matching TRBD1 or TRBD2 (5 bases each). With 3 bases removed from V and 10 bases from J, the gap between germline ends came to 9 bases. The CDR3 is made up of 11 amino acids. This CDR3 reads CASSLGVDQYF. Written as DNA, the CDR3 is TGTGCCAGCAGTTTGGGGGTTGACCAGTACTTC.

The chain has TRBV12-3 or TRBV12-4 and TRBJ2-1; 8 nucleotides agree with TRBD1. This CDR3 spans 15 amino acids. V dropped 1 base and J dropped 7; count of bases not matched to a gene: 6. The CDR3, as DNA: TGTGCCAGCAGTTTAGGCTGGACAGGGCCAAATGAGCAGTTCTTC. Its translation: CASSLGWTGPNEQFF.

The chain joins TRBV28 to TRBJ1-1, with D unresolved. CDR1 is MDHEN, CDR2 SYDVKM, per germline. Between the trimmed V and J ends, which lost 2 bases and 3 bases, there was a span of 7 bases. This CDR3 region has 13 residues. For the CDR3, the DNA is TGTGCCAGCAGTTTACCAGAGTACACTGAAGCTTTCTTT. Its translation is CASSLPEYTEAFF.

The chain is built from TRBV20-1 and TRBJ2-7; 11 bases are a match to TRBD2. The CDR3 totals 15 residues. The V gene's germline CDR1 is DFQATT and CDR2 SNEGSKA (reference sequence). V shed 6 bases and J 7 bases; nucleotides not matched to a gene: 14. The CDR3 is CSAQLAGGSLGEQYF. The CDR3 region has the DNA TGCAGTGCCCAGCTAGCGGGAGGTTCCCTGGGGGAGCAGTACTTC.

This clonotype was recorded at least ten times. CDR3 sequence reads: CASSLRSFTSTDTQYF. The CDR3 DNA reads as TGTGCCAGCAGTTTACGAAGTTTCACTAGCACAGATACGCAGTATTTT. V and J are TRBV27 and TRBJ2-3, with D unclear. Germline V gives CDR1 MNHEY, CDR2 SMNVEV (reference sequence). Trimming cost V 2 bases and J 0 bases, with 12 bases left between them. This CDR3 contains 16 residues.

In its sample, this clonotype was seen many times. The J gene is TRBJ2-3, the V gene TRBV12-3 or TRBV12-4; possible D gene TRBD2, 5 bases. This CDR3 spans 15 amino acids. Trimming left V 5 bases short and J 3 bases short, with 15 bases between. CDR3 loop: CASSGVSGATDTQYF. The CDR3 nucleotides read TGTGCCAGCAGTGGCGTCAGCGGAGCGACAGATACGCAGTATTTT.

V usage is TRBV7-2 and J usage is TRBJ2-7; TRBD2 might be the D (6 bases). Germline CDR1 reads SGHTA; CDR2 reads FQGNSA. The ends were cut back, 2 bases at V and 6 bases at J, with 11 bases in the middle. The CDR3 consists of 13 residues. CDR3 protein: CASSLYRGTEQYF. The CDR3 bases are TGTGCCAGCAGCTTATATCGCGGGACCGAGCAGTACTTC.

The chain carries TRBV6-5 and TRBJ1-1; no clear D gene. The length of the CDR3 is 12 residues. V was shortened by 0 bases and J by 14 bases, with 13 bases between the two germline ends. The V gene's germline CDR1 is MNHEY and CDR2 SVGAGI. CDR3 bases: TGTGCCAGCAGTTACTCCCGGCAGCTCCTCTTCTTT. This sequence encodes CASSYSRQLLFF.

This clonotype was observed many times. The rearrangement uses TRBV6-2 or TRBV6-3 and TRBJ1-5; no clear D. Germline CDR1 reads MNHEY; CDR2 reads SVGEGT. The CDR3 consists of 16 residues. V was clipped by 2 bases and J by 3 bases, with 14 bases between them. DNA for the CDR3: TGTGCCAGCAGTTACGGCAGTTCGGGGATCAATCAGCCCCAGCATTTT. Amino acid sequence: CASSYGSSGINQPQHF.

This clonotype was found a few times. J is TRBJ1-4 and V is TRBV12-3 or TRBV12-4; D is undetermined. Trimming shortened V by 7 bases and J by 3 bases, and 9 bases separated the two germline ends. The CDR3 loop spans 13 amino acids. CDR3 bases: TGTGCCAGCACCGGAGCGGCTAATGAAAAACTGTTTTTT. Amino acid sequence: CASTGAANEKLFF.

The gene calls are TRBV20-1 and TRBJ2-7; possible D gene TRBD2, 6 bases. Between the trimmed V and J ends, which lost 8 bases and 3 bases, there was a span of 14 bases. The CDR3 is 12 amino acids. Germline CDR1 and CDR2: DFQATT and SNEGSKA (reference sequence). The CDR3 sequence is CSWRTDYYEQYF. The CDR3 bases are TGCAGTTGGAGGACGGACTACTACGAGCAGTACTTC.

This chain connects TRBV2 to TRBJ2-1, with 10 positions matching TRBD2. Germline V gene lookup returns CDR1 SNHLY and CDR2 FYNNEI. The ends lost 6 bases at V and 6 bases at J; junction bases unmatched: 5. The CDR3 is 14 residues long. Here the CDR3 DNA reads TGTGCCAGCAGGAGGGCTAGCGGGAGCAATGAGCAGTTCTTC. Protein product: CASRRASGSNEQFF.

This clonotype has at least ten counts. CDR3 protein: CASSAGPSGRRNEQFF. CDR3 bases: TGTGCCAGCAGCGCTGGACCTAGCGGGAGAAGGAATGAGCAGTTCTTC. The rearrangement links TRBV2 to TRBJ2-1, with 10 nucleotides matching TRBD2. The CDR3 length is 16 residues. CDR1 and CDR2 from the germline V gene are SNHLY and FYNNEI. V was clipped by 6 bases and J by 7 bases; unmatched bases: 12.

This clonotype occurred many times. The V and J genes are TRBV25-1 and TRBJ1-3; D is perhaps TRBD1 (5 bases). From germline, CDR1 is MGHDK and CDR2 SYGVNS. The CDR3 is made up of 13 amino acids. V lost 8 bases and J 3 bases, leaving 11 bases between the germline ends. The CDR3 DNA reads as TGTGCCAGCGAACCTCAGGGTGGAAACACCATATATTTT. Translated, it gives CASEPQGGNTIYF.

This clonotype has only one observation. It may be a read error: a sequence one base away is much more abundant. The chain employs TRBV6-1 and TRBJ2-3, with D perhaps TRBD2 (6 bases). Germline-derived CDR1 and CDR2 are MNHNS and SASEGT. The CDR3 is 13 amino acids. The DNA for the CDR3 is TGTGCCAGCAACAGACTAGGACTGGATATGCAGTATTTT. It encodes CASNRLGLDMQYF.

This clonotype has at least ten counts. J is TRBJ2-3 and V is TRBV6-5; no definite D call. Per germline, CDR1 MNHEY and CDR2 SVGAGI. V lost 2 bases and J 0 bases, leaving 12 bases between the germline ends. The CDR3 has 16 residues. CDR3 sequence (DNA): TGTGCCAGCAGTTACCGTCACTCCCTTAGCACAGATACGCAGTATTTT. Protein product: CASSYRHSLSTDTQYF.

This clonotype was detected many times. The chain employs TRBV29-1 and TRBJ2-3, with 7 bases lining up with TRBD2. Germline V gene sequence: CDR1 SQVTM, CDR2 ANQGSEA. This CDR3 is 12 amino acids long. Trimming took 3 bases from V and 6 from J; bases not matched to a gene: 3. DNA of the CDR3: TGCAGCGTTGAGGGGGGGATTGATACGCAGTATTTT. Residues: CSVEGGIDTQYF.

This clonotype was counted ten times or more. This chain connects TRBV12-3 or TRBV12-4 to TRBJ1-5; D not resolved. Trimming took 0 bases from V and 7 from J, leaving 10 bases between them. The CDR3 has 14 residues. CDR3 residues: CASSLAKAAQPQHF. The CDR3 bases are TGTGCCAGCAGTTTAGCGAAGGCGGCCCAGCCCCAGCATTTT.

This clonotype has only a few counts. This chain links TRBV3-1 with TRBJ2-1; D is unclear. Germline V gene lookup returns CDR1 LGHDT and CDR2 YNNKEL (reference sequence). This CDR3 has 12 amino acids. V was shortened by 2 bases and J by 8 bases, with 7 bases between the two germline ends. CDR3 region: CASSQNQDEQFF. The CDR3 DNA reads TGTGCCAGCAGCCAAAACCAGGATGAGCAGTTCTTC.